Listed below are T cell receptor beta chains from one sample, sequenced in a study of blood T cell repertoires in COVID-19. Assay used: immunoSEQ multiplex PCR; TCRdb lists only in-frame clones, some missing. The table lists 35,000 to 50,000 clones, approximately 80% of them singletons. Sequencing was done on a sample of peripheral blood. The receptors shown here come from a woman aged 55 to 70 with acute or convalescent COVID-19. The CDR3 runs from the conserved cysteine through the conserved F or W. Each record gives: V gene, J gene, D gene, clone size, CDR3 protein, CDR3 DNA. A D gene is named only where the DNA matches it firmly. A clone size is listed for some rows: how often the clone was seen (once, few, many), or a class if it is expanded.

V: TRBV6-5; J: TRBJ2-3; D: TRBD2; size: .; CDR3: CASRESGATDTQYF; DNA: TGTGCCAGCAGGGAGAGCGGGGCCACAGATACGCAGTATTTT
V: TRBV7-2; J: TRBJ2-7; D: .; size: .; CDR3: CASSPFASEQYF; DNA: TGTGCCAGCAGCCCATTCGCGTCTGAGCAGTACTTC
V: TRBV27; J: TRBJ2-2; D: .; size: .; CDR3: CASSYSETNTGELFF; DNA: TGTGCCAGCAGTTACTCAGAGACAAACACCGGGGAGCTGTTTTTT
V: TRBV18; J: TRBJ1-1; D: .; size: few; CDR3: CASSPQVANTEAFF; DNA: TGTGCCAGCTCACCACAGGTAGCGAACACTGAAGCTTTCTTT
V: TRBV7-9; J: TRBJ1-5; D: .; size: .; CDR3: CASSLGRQPQHF; DNA: TGTGCCAGCAGCTTAGGGCGGCAGCCCCAGCATTTT
V: TRBV27; J: TRBJ2-7; D: TRBD1; size: .; CDR3: CASSLFGDRVYEQYF; DNA: TGTGCCAGCAGTTTATTCGGGGACAGGGTCTACGAGCAGTACTTC
V: TRBV14; J: TRBJ2-1; D: .; size: once; CDR3: CASSQERGSYNEQFF; DNA: TGTGCCAGCAGCCAAGAGCGGGGCTCCTACAATGAGCAGTTCTTC
V: TRBV5-1; J: TRBJ2-2; D: TRBD2; size: .; CDR3: CASSLESGLDGGELFF; DNA: TGCGCCAGCAGCTTGGAATCTGGACTAGATGGCGGGGAGCTGTTTTTT
V: TRBV6-5; J: TRBJ1-1; D: .; size: few; CDR3: CASSSTGLLNTEAFF; DNA: TGTGCCAGCAGTTCAACAGGGCTCCTGAACACTGAAGCTTTCTTT
V: TRBV5-1; J: TRBJ1-3; D: .; size: .; CDR3: CASSGDNLSGNTIYF; DNA: TGCGCCAGCAGCGGGGACAATCTCTCTGGAAACACCATATATTTT
V: TRBV19; J: TRBJ2-7; D: TRBD1; size: few; CDR3: CASSAGTDPRSYEQYF; DNA: TGTGCCAGTAGTGCAGGGACAGACCCTAGGAGCTACGAGCAGTACTTC
V: TRBV11-2; J: TRBJ2-2; D: TRBD2; size: .; CDR3: CASSRGTSGGAGELFF; DNA: TGTGCCAGCAGCCGAGGGACTAGCGGGGGTGCCGGGGAGCTGTTTTTT
V: TRBV20-1; J: TRBJ2-1; D: .; size: .; CDR3: CSASSTDNEQFF; DNA: TGCAGTGCTAGTTCAACGGACAATGAGCAGTTCTTC
V: TRBV7-3; J: TRBJ2-7; D: TRBD2; size: .; CDR3: CASSITSGATYEQYF; DNA: TGTGCCAGCAGCATTACTAGCGGGGCAACCTACGAGCAGTACTTC
V: TRBV6-5; J: TRBJ1-4; D: .; size: once; CDR3: CASSPGQRHEKLFF; DNA: TGTGCCAGCAGTCCAGGTCAGAGACACGAAAAACTGTTTTTT
V: TRBV12-3/TRBV12-4; J: TRBJ1-1; D: .; size: .; CDR3: CASSLTPLAKAFF; DNA: TGTGCCAGCAGTTTAACCCCCTTGGCAAAAGCTTTCTTT
V: TRBV4-2; J: TRBJ2-3; D: .; size: .; CDR3: CASSQDRGSAYTDTQYF; DNA: TGTGCCAGCAGCCAAGATCGAGGTAGCGCCTACACAGATACGCAGTATTTT
V: TRBV6-2/TRBV6-3; J: TRBJ2-2; D: .; size: few; CDR3: CASSYSLSTGELFF; DNA: TGTGCCAGCAGTTACTCCCTATCGACCGGGGAGCTGTTTTTT
V: TRBV30; J: TRBJ2-1; D: .; size: .; CDR3: CAWSVLDTSPYNEQFF; DNA: TGTGCCTGGAGTGTACTGGACACCTCCCCCTACAATGAGCAGTTCTTC
V: TRBV27; J: TRBJ1-4; D: .; size: .; CDR3: CASSQRGSRDEKLFF; DNA: TGTGCCAGCAGTCAAAGAGGGAGCCGTGATGAAAAACTGTTTTTT
V: TRBV14; J: TRBJ1-1; D: .; size: .; CDR3: CASSQEAGHTEAFF; DNA: TGTGCCAGCAGCCAAGAAGCTGGGCACACTGAAGCTTTCTTT
V: TRBV10-1; J: TRBJ1-2; D: TRBD1; size: .; CDR3: CASSPGQGSYGYTF; DNA: TGCGCCAGCAGTCCGGGACAGGGGTCCTATGGCTACACCTTC
V: TRBV3-1/TRBV3-2; J: TRBJ1-2; D: TRBD1; size: .; CDR3: CASSPGTGDYGYTF; DNA: TGTGCCAGCTCCCCAGGGACAGGGGACTATGGCTACACCTTC
V: TRBV3-1/TRBV3-2; J: TRBJ1-4; D: .; size: .; CDR3: CASSPQRRGEKLFF; DNA: TGTGCCAGCAGCCCACAGAGGCGGGGTGAAAAACTGTTTTTT
V: TRBV19; J: TRBJ1-2; D: TRBD1; size: few; CDR3: CASRKPGQGAIHDGYTF; DNA: TGTGCCAGTAGAAAACCGGGACAGGGGGCGATTCATGATGGCTACACCTTC
V: TRBV20-1; J: TRBJ1-5; D: .; size: .; CDR3: CSASPNLEPQHF; DNA: TGCAGTGCTAGTCCTAATCTCGAGCCCCAGCATTTT
V: TRBV19; J: TRBJ2-1; D: TRBD2; size: .; CDR3: CASSIGGGWSYNEQFF; DNA: TGTGCCAGTAGTATAGGCGGGGGATGGTCCTACAATGAGCAGTTCTTC
V: TRBV6-5; J: TRBJ1-4; D: TRBD1; size: once; CDR3: CASSYSTGYNEKLFF; DNA: TGTGCCAGCAGTTACTCGACAGGGTATAATGAAAAACTGTTTTTT
V: TRBV6-1; J: TRBJ1-2; D: .; size: .; CDR3: CASSEASQGGYTF; DNA: TGTGCCAGCAGTGAAGCTAGCCAGGGTGGCTACACCTTC
V: TRBV10-1; J: TRBJ2-3; D: TRBD2; size: .; CDR3: CASSDGSGGRGTDTQYF; DNA: TGCGCCAGCAGTGATGGATCGGGGGGGCGCGGCACAGATACGCAGTATTTT
V: TRBV4-2; J: TRBJ2-7; D: TRBD2; size: .; CDR3: CASSLISGGAYEQYF; DNA: TGTGCCAGCAGCCTGATTAGCGGGGGAGCCTACGAGCAGTACTTC
V: TRBV9; J: TRBJ1-2; D: TRBD1; size: .; CDR3: CASSVATMGQGYTF; DNA: TGTGCCAGCAGCGTAGCTACGATGGGACAGGGCTACACCTTC
V: TRBV11-2; J: TRBJ2-7; D: .; size: .; CDR3: CASSSAVYEQYF; DNA: TGTGCCAGCAGCTCGGCGGTCTACGAGCAGTACTTC
V: TRBV5-1; J: TRBJ1-2; D: TRBD1; size: few; CDR3: CASSLETGGNGYTF; DNA: TGCGCCAGCAGCTTGGAAACAGGGGGGAATGGCTACACCTTC
V: TRBV27; J: TRBJ2-6; D: .; size: .; CDR3: CASSLTGAGANVLTF; DNA: TGTGCCAGCAGTTTAACGGGGGCTGGGGCCAACGTCCTGACTTTC
V: TRBV7-8; J: TRBJ2-6; D: TRBD1; size: .; CDR3: CASSGQTGTTVLTF; DNA: TGTGCCAGCAGCGGGCAGACAGGGACCACGGTCCTGACTTTC
V: TRBV5-4; J: TRBJ1-1; D: .; size: .; CDR3: CASSFRDLNTEAFF; DNA: TGTGCCAGCAGCTTCCGGGACTTGAACACTGAAGCTTTCTTT
V: TRBV18; J: TRBJ1-1; D: .; size: .; CDR3: CASSPPSPPVGRAFF; DNA: TGTGCCAGCTCTCCCCCCTCTCCGCCCGTGGGGCGAGCTTTCTTT
V: TRBV3-1/TRBV3-2; J: TRBJ2-1; D: TRBD2; size: .; CDR3: CASSQEGGVGNNEQFF; DNA: TGTGCCAGCAGCCAAGAGGGGGGGGTGGGAAACAATGAGCAGTTCTTC
V: TRBV6-5; J: TRBJ1-2; D: TRBD1; size: .; CDR3: CASSYSMAGGNYGYTF; DNA: TGTGCCAGCAGTTACTCGATGGCAGGGGGGAACTATGGCTACACCTTC
V: TRBV19; J: TRBJ1-2; D: TRBD1; size: .; CDR3: CASSRAGQGNSGYTF; DNA: TGTGCCAGTAGTAGAGCGGGACAGGGGAATAGTGGCTACACCTTC
V: TRBV12-5; J: TRBJ2-7; D: .; size: .; CDR3: CASGLGGASYEQYF; DNA: TGTGCTAGTGGTTTAGGCGGGGCCTCCTACGAGCAGTACTTC
V: TRBV6-5; J: TRBJ1-1; D: TRBD1; size: .; CDR3: CASRLQGLDTEAFF; DNA: TGTGCCAGCAGGCTACAGGGGTTGGACACTGAAGCTTTCTTT
V: TRBV6-5; J: TRBJ2-1; D: TRBD2; size: .; CDR3: CASSLLAGAYNEQFF; DNA: TGTGCCAGCAGTTTACTAGCGGGGGCCTACAATGAGCAGTTCTTC
V: TRBV12-3/TRBV12-4; J: TRBJ1-3; D: .; size: .; CDR3: CASSHTSGNTIYF; DNA: TGTGCCAGCAGTCACACCTCTGGAAACACCATATATTTT
V: TRBV2; J: TRBJ1-5; D: .; size: .; CDR3: CASSEGAGNNQPQHF; DNA: TGTGCCAGCAGTGAAGGGGCAGGGAACAATCAGCCCCAGCATTTT